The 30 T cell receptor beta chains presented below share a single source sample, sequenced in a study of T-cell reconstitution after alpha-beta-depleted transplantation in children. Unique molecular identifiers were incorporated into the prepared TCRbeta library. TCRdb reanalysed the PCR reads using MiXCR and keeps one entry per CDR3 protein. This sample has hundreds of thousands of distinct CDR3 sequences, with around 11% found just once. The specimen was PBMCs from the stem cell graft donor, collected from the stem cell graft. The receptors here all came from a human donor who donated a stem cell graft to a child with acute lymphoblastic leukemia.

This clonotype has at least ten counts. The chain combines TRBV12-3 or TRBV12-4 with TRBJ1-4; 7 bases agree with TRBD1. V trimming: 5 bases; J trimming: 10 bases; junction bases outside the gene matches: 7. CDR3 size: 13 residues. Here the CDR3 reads CASSPDRVGKLFF. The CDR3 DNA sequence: TGTGCCAGCAGTCCTGACAGGGTGGGAAAACTGTTTTTT.

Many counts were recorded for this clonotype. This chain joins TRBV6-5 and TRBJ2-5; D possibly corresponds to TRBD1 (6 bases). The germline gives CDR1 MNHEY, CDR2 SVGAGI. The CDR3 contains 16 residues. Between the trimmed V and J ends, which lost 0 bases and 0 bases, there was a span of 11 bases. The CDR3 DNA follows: TGTGCCAGCAGTTACTCTAGTCAGGGGCACCAAGAGACCCAGTACTTC. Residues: CASSYSSQGHQETQYF.

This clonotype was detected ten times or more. In DNA form, the CDR3 reads TGCAGTGCTAGTGTCATGGGACCTGGTGGTTCACCCCTCCACTTT. Encoded protein: CSASVMGPGGSPLHF. The chain uses TRBV20-1 and TRBJ1-6; D may be TRBD1 (5 bases). From germline, CDR1 is DFQATT and CDR2 SNEGSKA (reference sequence). The V gene lost 3 bases and the J gene lost 9 bases, with 18 bases spanning the gap. The CDR3 sequence is 15 residues long.

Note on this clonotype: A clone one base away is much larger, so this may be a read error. The CDR3 region is CSARSGASYTEAFF. DNA of the CDR3: TGCAGTGCTAGATCGGGGGCTAGTTACACTGAAGCTTTCTTT. This sequence joins TRBV20-1 and TRBJ1-1, with TRBD1 as a possible D gene (6 bases). Trimming pared 2 bases from V and 3 bases from J, leaving 13 bases between. The CDR3 loop spans 14 amino acids. Germline CDR1 is DFQATT and CDR2 is SNEGSKA (reference sequence).

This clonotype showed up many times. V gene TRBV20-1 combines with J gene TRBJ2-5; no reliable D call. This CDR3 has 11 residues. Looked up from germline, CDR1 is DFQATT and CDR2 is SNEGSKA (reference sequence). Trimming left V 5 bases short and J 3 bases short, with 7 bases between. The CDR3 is CSAEREETQYF. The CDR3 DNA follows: TGCAGTGCTGAGCGAGAAGAGACCCAGTACTTC.

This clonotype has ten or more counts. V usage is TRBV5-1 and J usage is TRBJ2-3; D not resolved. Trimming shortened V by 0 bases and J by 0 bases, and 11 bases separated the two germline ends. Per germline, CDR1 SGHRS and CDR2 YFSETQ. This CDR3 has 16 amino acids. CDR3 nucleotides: TGCGCCAGCAGCTTGGTCAGCGCTGCTAGCACAGATACGCAGTATTTT. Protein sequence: CASSLVSAASTDTQYF.

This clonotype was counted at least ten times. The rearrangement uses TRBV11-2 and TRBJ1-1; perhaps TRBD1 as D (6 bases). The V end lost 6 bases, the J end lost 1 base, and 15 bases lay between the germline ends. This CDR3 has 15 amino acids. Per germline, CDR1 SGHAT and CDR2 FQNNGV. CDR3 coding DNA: TGTGCCAGCAGTTACCCAACAGGGAGGAACACTGAAGCTTTCTTT. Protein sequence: CASSYPTGRNTEAFF.

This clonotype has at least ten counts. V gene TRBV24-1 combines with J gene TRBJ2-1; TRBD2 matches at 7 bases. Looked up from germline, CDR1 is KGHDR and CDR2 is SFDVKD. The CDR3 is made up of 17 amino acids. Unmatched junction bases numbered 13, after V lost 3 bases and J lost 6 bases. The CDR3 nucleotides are TGTGCCACCAGTGATCCCCCGGGCGGGAGTCAATCCAATGAGCAGTTCTTC. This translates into CATSDPPGGSQSNEQFF.

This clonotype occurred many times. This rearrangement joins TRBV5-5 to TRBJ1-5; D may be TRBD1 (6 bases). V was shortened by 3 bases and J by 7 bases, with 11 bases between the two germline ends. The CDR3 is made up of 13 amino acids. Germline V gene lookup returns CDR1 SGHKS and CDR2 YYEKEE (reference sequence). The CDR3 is CASSSQGGQPQHF. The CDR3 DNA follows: TGTGCCAGCAGCTCACAGGGAGGCCAGCCCCAGCATTTT.

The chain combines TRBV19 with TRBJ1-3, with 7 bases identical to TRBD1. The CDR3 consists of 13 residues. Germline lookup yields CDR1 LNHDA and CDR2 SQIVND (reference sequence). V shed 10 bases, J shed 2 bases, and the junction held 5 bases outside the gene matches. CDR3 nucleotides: TGTGCCACCGGACAGGCGACTGGAAACACCATATATTTT. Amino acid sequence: CATGQATGNTIYF.

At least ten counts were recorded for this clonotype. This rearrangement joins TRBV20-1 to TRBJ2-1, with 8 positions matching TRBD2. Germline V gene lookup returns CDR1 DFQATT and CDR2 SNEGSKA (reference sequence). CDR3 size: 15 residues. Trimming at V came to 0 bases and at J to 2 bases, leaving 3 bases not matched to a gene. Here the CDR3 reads CSARDSGTPYNEQFF. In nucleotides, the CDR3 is TGCAGTGCTAGAGATAGCGGGACTCCCTACAATGAGCAGTTCTTC.

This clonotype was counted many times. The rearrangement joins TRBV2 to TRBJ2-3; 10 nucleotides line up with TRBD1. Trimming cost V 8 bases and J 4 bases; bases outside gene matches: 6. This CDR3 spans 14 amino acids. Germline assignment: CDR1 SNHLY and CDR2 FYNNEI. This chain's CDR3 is CASPDRGNPDTQYF. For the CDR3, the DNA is TGTGCCAGCCCGGACAGGGGGAACCCAGATACGCAGTATTTT. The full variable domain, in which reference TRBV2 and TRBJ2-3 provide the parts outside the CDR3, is EPEVTQTPSHQVTQMGQEVILRCVPISNHLYFYWYRQILGQKVEFLVSFYNNEISEKSEIFDDQFSVERPDGSNFTLKIRSTKLEDSAMYFCASPDRGNPDTQYFGPGTRLTVL.

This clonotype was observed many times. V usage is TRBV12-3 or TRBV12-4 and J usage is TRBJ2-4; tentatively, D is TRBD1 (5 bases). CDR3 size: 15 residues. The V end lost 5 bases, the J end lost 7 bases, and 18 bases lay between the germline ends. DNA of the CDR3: TGTGCCAGCAGTCCCCAGGGTAGGCCGAATAACATTCAGTACTTC. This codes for CASSPQGRPNNIQYF.

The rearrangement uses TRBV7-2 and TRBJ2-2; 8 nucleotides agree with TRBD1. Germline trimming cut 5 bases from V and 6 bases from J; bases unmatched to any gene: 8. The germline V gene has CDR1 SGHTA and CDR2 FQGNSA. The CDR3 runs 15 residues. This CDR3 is CASSPRQGSPGELFF. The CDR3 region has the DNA TGTGCCAGCAGCCCGCGACAGGGGAGTCCCGGGGAGCTGTTTTTT.

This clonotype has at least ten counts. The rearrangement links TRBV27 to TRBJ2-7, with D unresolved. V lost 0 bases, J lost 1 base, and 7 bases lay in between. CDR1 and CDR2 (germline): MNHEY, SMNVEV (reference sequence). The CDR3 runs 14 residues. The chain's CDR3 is CASSLSRISYEQYF. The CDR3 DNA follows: TGTGCCAGCAGTTTATCTCGGATTTCCTACGAGCAGTACTTC.

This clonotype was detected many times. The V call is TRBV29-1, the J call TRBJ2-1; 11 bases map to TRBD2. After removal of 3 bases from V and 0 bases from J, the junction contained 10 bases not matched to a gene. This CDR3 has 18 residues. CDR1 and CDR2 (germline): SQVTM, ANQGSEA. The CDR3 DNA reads TGCAGCGTTGAGGGGACTAGCGGCGCCCTTAGCTCCTACAATGAGCAGTTCTTC. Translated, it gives CSVEGTSGALSSYNEQFF.

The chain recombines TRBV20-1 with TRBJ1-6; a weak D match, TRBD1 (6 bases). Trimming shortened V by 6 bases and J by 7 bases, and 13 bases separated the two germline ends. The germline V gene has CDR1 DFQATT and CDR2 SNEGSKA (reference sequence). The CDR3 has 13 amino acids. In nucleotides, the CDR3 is TGCAGTGCCTTAAGGACAGCCAATTCACCCCTCCACTTT. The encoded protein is CSALRTANSPLHF.

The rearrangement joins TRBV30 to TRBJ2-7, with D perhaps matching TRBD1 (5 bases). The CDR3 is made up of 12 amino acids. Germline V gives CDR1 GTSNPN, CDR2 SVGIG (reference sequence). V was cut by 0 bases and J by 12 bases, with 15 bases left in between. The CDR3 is CAWSVNGQGRYF. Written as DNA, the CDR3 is TGTGCCTGGAGTGTGAATGGGCAGGGCCGGTACTTC.

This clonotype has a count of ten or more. The CDR3 spells CASSLDPGAGEQFF. The CDR3 DNA reads as TGTGCCAGCAGCTTGGACCCTGGGGCTGGTGAGCAGTTCTTC. The chain combines TRBV5-6 with TRBJ2-1; tentatively, D is TRBD1 (5 bases). Germline V gene sequence: CDR1 SGHDT, CDR2 YYEEEE. The CDR3 has 14 amino acids. V dropped 0 bases and J dropped 9 bases, with 13 bases sitting between them.

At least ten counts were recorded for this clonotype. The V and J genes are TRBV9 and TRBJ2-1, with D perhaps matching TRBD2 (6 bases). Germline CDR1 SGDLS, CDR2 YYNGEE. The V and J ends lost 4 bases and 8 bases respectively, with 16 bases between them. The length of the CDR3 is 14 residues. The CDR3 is CASSPWWGVDEQFF. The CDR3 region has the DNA TGTGCCAGCAGCCCGTGGTGGGGGGTCGATGAGCAGTTCTTC.

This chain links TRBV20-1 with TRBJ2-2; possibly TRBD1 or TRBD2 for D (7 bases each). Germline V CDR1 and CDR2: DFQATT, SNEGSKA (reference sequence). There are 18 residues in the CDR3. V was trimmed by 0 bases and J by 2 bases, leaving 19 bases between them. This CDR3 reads CSARDLETGRENTGELFF. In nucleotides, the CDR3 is TGCAGTGCTAGAGATCTCGAGACAGGGAGGGAAAACACCGGGGAGCTGTTTTTT.

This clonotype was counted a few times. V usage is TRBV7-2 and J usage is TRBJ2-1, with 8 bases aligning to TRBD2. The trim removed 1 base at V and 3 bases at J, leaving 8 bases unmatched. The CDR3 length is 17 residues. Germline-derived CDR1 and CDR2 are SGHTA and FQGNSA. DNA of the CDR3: TGTGCCAGCAGCTTAGGCGGAGCGGGGGTCCTCTACAATGAGCAGTTCTTC. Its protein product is CASSLGGAGVLYNEQFF.

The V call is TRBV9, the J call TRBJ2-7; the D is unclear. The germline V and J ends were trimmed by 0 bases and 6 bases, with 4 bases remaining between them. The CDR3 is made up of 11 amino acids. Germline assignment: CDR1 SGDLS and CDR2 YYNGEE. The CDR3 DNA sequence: TGTGCCAGCAGCGTAGGGCGCGAGCAGTACTTC. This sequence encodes CASSVGREQYF.

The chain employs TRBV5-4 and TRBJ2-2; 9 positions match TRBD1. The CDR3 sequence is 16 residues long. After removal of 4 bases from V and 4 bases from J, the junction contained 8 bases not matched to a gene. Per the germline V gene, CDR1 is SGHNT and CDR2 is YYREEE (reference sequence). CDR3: CASSPWTGEGTGELFF. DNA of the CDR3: TGTGCCAGCAGCCCTTGGACAGGGGAGGGCACCGGGGAGCTGTTTTTT.

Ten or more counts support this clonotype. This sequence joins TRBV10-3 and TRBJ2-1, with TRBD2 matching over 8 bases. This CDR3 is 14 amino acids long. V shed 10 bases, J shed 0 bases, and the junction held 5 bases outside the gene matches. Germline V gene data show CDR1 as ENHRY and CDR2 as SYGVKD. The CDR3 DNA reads TGTGCCACCGGGGGGGGAGGCTCCTACAATGAGCAGTTCTTC. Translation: CATGGGGSYNEQFF.

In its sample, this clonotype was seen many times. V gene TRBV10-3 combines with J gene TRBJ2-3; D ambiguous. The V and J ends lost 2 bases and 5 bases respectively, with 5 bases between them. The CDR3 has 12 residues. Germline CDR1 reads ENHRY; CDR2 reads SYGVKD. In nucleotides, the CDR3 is TGTGCCATCAGTGAGGGTTTAGATACGCAGTATTTT. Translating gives CAISEGLDTQYF.

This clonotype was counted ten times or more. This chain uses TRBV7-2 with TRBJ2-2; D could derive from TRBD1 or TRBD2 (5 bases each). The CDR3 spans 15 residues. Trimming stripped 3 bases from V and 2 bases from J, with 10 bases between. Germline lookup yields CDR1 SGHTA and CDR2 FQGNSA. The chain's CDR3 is CASSFRDPNTGELFF. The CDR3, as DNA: TGTGCCAGCAGCTTCCGGGACCCCAACACCGGGGAGCTGTTTTTT.

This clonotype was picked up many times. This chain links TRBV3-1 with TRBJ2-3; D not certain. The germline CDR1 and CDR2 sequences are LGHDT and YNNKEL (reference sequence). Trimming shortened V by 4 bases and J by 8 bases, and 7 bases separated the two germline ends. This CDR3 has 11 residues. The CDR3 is CASSPPATQYF. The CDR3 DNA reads TGTGCCAGCAGCCCCCCGGCTACGCAGTATTTT.

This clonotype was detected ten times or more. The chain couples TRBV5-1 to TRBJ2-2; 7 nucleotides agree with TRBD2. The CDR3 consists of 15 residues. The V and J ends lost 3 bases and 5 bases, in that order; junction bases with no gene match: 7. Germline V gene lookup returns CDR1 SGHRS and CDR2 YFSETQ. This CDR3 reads CASSSSGLVTGELFF. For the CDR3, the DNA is TGCGCCAGCAGCTCCTCTGGACTAGTAACCGGGGAGCTGTTTTTT.

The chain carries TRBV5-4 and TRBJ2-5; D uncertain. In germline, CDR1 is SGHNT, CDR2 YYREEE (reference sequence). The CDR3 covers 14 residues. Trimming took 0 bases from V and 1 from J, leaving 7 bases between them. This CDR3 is CASSLGDLQETQYF. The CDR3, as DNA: TGTGCCAGCAGCTTGGGCGACCTCCAAGAGACCCAGTACTTC.